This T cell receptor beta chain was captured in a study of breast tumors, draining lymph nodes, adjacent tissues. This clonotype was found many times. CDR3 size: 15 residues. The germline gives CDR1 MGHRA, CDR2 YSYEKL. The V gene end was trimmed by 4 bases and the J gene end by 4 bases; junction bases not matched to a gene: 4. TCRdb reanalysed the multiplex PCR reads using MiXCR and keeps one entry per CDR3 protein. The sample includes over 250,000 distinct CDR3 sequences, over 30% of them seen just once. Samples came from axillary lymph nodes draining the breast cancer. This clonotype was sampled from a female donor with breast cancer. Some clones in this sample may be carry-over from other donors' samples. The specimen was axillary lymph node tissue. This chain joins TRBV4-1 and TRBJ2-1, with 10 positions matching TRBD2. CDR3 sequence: CASSLSSGRYNEQFF. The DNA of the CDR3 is TGCGCCAGCAGCCTTTCTAGCGGGAGATACAATGAGCAGTTCTTC.